This T cell receptor (beta chain) was observed in a study of blood T cell repertoires in COVID-19 (dated by TCRdb to 2020 to 2022). For context, the study as a whole: The collaborator samples originated in the United States, Italy and Spain and spanned the acute and convalescent phases of COVID-19. The prospective study material was composed of cDNA or gDNA derived from T cells, B-cell-depleted T cells, or PBMCs. Deeply sampled blood TCRbeta repertoires from subjects exposed to, actively infected with, or recovered from COVID-19 were included in the dataset. The repertoires were released in a freely available public database meant as a resource for research on the immune response to SARS-CoV-2. The samples were drawn from the first 160 participants of the ongoing ImmuneRACE study and from about 1,200 subjects provided by 6 global collaborators. Sample metadata almost always included a de-identified subject ID, COVID-19 status, age in years and sex. HLA class I and class II types, where available, came from metadata supplied by the sample provider rather than from assay-based typing. Points the paper makes about the study in general: The quantity of clinical and demographic metadata differed by source and by participant and was supplied without curation.

The germline V gene gives CDR1 as LGHNA and CDR2 as YSLEER. The CDR3 holds 15 amino acids from the cysteine to the phenylalanine. Only the CDR3 DNA is retained, 45 bases long and in frame from the first base. Relative to germline, V is missing 2 bases and J is missing 2 bases, with 1 base of the junction outside any gene match. About this clone: Its target antigen remains unknown. No quality values exist for individual bases; no much larger clone is one base distant.

Participants in the prospective study were enrolled through a virtual design, were aged about 18 to 90 years, and lived in under 25 United States geographic areas. In the prospective study, participants were assigned to cohorts based on the clinical history participants reported in a screening survey and a study questionnaire. For ImmuneRACE Cohort 3, a participant was defined as recovered based on two consecutive negative NP/OP PCR tests, clearance by a healthcare professional, or resolution of symptoms. Mobile phlebotomists in the prospective study collected whole blood, serum and a nasopharyngeal or oropharyngeal swab from every participant. Additional blood draws and questionnaires over an approximately 2-month period could optionally be provided by prospective study participants. Prospective study blood samples were shipped either frozen or at room temperature before DNA extraction. The immunoSEQ Assay, a bias-controlled multiplex PCR, was used to amplify TCRbeta CDR3 regions from genomic DNA. In the paper's pipeline: Nucleated cell counts per sample were estimated from amplification of reference gene primers within the assay. Sequence reads were collapsed and filtered to measure the absolute abundance of every unique TCRbeta CDR3 rearrangement. Productive Simpson clonality was computed per sample as the square root of Simpson's diversity index over productive rearrangements. The source is immuneACCESS, and TCRdb retained only in-frame sequences with V and J called. Part of the clones is not carried over; for the studies checked, unresolved V genes explain less than half of this, and the remainder is unexplained. V and J calls and clone size are given by that table; D and trimming were obtained from the DNA. The sample records 250,000 to 350,000 clones, approximately 87% of which are singletons. The top ten constitute 5.3% of the sample.

This chain is built from TRBV4-3 and TRBJ1-2, and TRBD1 matches 11 of the central bases. The material sequenced was PBMCs or T cells enriched from blood (not recorded which). The clonotype comes from a woman aged 30 to 39 who had recovered from COVID-19. At the DNA level, the sequence is TGCGCCAGCAGCCAACGGACAGGGGGCAACTATGGCTACACCTTC. It translates as CASSQRTGGNYGYTF.